The entry below describes one TCR beta chain. This specimen belongs to a study of CD8+ T cells in alopecia areata. RNA was extracted and reverse transcribed into cDNA as the sequencing template. The table came from immunoSEQ multiplex PCR; TCRdb's copy has only in-frame clones and leaves some out. The sample has 140,000 to 150,000 clones, about half seen once. CDR1 and CDR2 (germline): MNHNY, SVGAGI (reference sequence). V was clipped by 2 bases and J by 1 base, with 9 bases between them. The length of the CDR3 is 16 residues. The specimen was CD4+ T cells sorted from blood, collected at week 0. The chain joins TRBV6-6 to TRBJ2-6; D uncertain. The sequence derives from a human donor with alopecia areata. Written as DNA, the CDR3 is TGTGCCAGCAGTTACAACCTGGGGTCTGGGGCCAACGTCCTGACTTTC. This translates into CASSYNLGSGANVLTF.